The present T cell receptor beta chain was sequenced within a study of shared T cell receptors in the human thymus. V lost 3 bases, J lost 8 bases, and 16 bases lay in between. The CDR3 is made up of 15 amino acids. The germline V gene has CDR1 MGHRA and CDR2 YSYEKL. Assay: immunoSEQ multiplex PCR; the TCRdb copy retains only in-frame clones and omits some. Here the sample spans about 660,000 clones, more than 75% being singletons. The sample was also linked to a second study, of human thymus T cells. That report notes: The donors were infants in Finland with congenital heart defects, otherwise immunologically healthy.

This chain connects TRBV4-1 to TRBJ1-4; possibly TRBD1 for D (6 bases). Sample: thymocytes. The TCR sequence derives from a boy in the first two years of life with a congenital heart defect. In DNA, the CDR3 is TGCGCCAGCAGCCACCGAGGGGGTCTGAGGGAAAAACTGTTTTTT. Its protein product is CASSHRGGLREKLFF.